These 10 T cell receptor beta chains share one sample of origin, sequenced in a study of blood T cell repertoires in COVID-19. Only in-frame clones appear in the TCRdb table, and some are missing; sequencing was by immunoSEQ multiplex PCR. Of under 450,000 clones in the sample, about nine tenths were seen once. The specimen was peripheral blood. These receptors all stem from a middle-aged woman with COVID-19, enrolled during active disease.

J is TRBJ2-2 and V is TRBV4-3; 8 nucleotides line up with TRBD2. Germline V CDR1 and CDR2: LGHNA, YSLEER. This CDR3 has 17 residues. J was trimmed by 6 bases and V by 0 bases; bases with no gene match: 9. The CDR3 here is CASSQDGGGRAAGELFF. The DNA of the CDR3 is TGCGCCAGCAGCCAAGACGGCGGGGGGAGGGCCGCCGGGGAGCTGTTTTTT.

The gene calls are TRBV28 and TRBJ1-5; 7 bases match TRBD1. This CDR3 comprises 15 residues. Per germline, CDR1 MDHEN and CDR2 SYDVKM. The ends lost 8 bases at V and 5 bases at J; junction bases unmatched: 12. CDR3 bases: TGTGCCAGCCGAATGTCGGACAGGCGGGATCAGCCCCAGCATTTT. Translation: CASRMSDRRDQPQHF.

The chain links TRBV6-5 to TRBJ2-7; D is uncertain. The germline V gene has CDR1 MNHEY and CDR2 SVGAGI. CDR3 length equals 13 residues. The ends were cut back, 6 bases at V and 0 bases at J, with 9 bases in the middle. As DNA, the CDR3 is TGTGCCAGCAGCGCGTCATTCTCCTACGAGCAGTACTTC. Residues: CASSASFSYEQYF.

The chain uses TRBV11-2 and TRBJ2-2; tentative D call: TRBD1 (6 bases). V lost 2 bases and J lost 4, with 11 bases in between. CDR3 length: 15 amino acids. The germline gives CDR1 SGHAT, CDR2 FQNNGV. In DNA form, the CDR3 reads TGTGCCAGCAGCTTATCACAGGGCGGCACCGGGGAGCTGTTTTTT. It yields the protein CASSLSQGGTGELFF.

CDR3 residues: CASSPGGAGYGELFF. The CDR3 nucleotides read TGTGCCAGCAGCCCCGGAGGAGCGGGGTACGGGGAGCTGTTTTTT. This chain links TRBV9 with TRBJ2-2, with 7 bases that match TRBD2. The germline V gene has CDR1 SGDLS and CDR2 YYNGEE. V lost 4 bases, J lost 7 bases, and 10 bases stayed unmatched. This CDR3 region has 15 residues.

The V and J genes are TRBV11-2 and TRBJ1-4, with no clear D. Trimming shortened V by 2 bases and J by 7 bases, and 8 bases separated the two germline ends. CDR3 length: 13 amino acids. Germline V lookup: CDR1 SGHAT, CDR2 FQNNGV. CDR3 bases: TGTGCCAGCAGCTTAAGTAGATTTGAAAAACTGTTTTTT. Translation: CASSLSRFEKLFF.

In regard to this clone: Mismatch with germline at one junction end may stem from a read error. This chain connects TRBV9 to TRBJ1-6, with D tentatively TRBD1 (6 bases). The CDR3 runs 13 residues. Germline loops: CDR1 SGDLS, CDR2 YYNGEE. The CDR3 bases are TGTGCCAGCAGCGCGGGACATAAATCACCCCTCCACTTT. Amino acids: CASSAGHKSPLHF.

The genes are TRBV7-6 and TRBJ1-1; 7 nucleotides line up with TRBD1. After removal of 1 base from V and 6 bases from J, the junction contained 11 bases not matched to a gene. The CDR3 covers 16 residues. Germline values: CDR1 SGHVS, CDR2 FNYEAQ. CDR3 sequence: CASSLEGGLRGSEAFF. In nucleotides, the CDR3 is TGTGCCAGCAGCTTAGAAGGGGGCCTAAGGGGCTCTGAAGCTTTCTTT.

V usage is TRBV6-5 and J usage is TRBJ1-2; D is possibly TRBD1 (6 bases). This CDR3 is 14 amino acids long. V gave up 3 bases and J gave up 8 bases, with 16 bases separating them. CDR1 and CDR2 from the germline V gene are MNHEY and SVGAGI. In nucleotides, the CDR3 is TGTGCCAGCAGTTATCGGCAGGGGCTCTTCGGCTACACCTTC. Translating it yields CASSYRQGLFGYTF.

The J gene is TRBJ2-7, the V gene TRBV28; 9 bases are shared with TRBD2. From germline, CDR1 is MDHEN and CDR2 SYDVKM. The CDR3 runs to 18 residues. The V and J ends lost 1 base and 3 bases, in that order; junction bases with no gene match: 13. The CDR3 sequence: CASSLSVALAGGYYEQYF. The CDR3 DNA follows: TGTGCCAGCAGTTTATCGGTGGCCTTGGCGGGAGGGTACTACGAGCAGTACTTC.